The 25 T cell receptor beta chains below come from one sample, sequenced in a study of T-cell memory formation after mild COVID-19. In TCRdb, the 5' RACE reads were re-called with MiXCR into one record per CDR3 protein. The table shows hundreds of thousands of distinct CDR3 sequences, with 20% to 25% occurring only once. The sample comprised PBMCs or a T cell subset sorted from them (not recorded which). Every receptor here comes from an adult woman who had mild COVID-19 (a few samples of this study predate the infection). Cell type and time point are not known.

The CDR3 spells CASSVEASRTEAFF. The CDR3 bases are TGTGCCAGCAGCGTAGAGGCCTCGCGCACTGAAGCTTTCTTT. The V gene is TRBV9, the J gene TRBJ1-1; D is undetermined. Germline values: CDR1 SGDLS, CDR2 YYNGEE. V was cut by 0 bases and J by 4 bases, with 10 bases left in between. CDR3 size: 14 residues. The variable domain in full, with the rest retrieved from reference TRBV9 and TRBJ1-1, is DSGVTQTPKHLITATGQRVTLRCSPRSGDLSVYWYQQSLDQGLQFLIQYYNGEERAKGNILERFSAQQFPDLHSELNLSSLELGDSALYFCASSVEASRTEAFFGQGTRLTVV.

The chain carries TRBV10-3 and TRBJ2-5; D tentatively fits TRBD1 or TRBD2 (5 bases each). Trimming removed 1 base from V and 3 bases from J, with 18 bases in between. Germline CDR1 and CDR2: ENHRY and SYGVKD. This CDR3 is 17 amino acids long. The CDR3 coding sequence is TGTGCCATCAGTGAGTTGGGACGGAGTGACGGGAAAGAGACCCAGTACTTC. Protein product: CAISELGRSDGKETQYF.

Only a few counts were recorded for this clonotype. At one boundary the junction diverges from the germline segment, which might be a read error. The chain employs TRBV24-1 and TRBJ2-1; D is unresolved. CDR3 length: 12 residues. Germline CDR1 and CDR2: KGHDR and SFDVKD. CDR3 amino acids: CATSDGVMSRVF. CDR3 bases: TGTGCCACCAGTGATGGAGTCATGTCTAGGGTCTTC.

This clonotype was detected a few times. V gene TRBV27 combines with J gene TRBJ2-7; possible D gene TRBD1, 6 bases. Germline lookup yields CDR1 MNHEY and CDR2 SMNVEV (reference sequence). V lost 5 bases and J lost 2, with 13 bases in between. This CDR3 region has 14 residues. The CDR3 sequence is CASSPWDTTYEQYF. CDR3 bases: TGTGCCAGCAGTCCTTGGGACACAACCTACGAGCAGTACTTC.

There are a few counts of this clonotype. DNA for the CDR3: TGTGCCAGCAGCCAACTCACTAGTTTCACTGAGCAGTTCTTC. As protein: CASSQLTSFTEQFF. The rearrangement joins TRBV3-1 to TRBJ2-1, with a possible D match to TRBD2 (5 bases). Germline V gene data show CDR1 as LGHDT and CDR2 as YNNKEL (reference sequence). The CDR3 length is 14 residues. V was trimmed by 2 bases and J by 9 bases, leaving 14 bases between them.

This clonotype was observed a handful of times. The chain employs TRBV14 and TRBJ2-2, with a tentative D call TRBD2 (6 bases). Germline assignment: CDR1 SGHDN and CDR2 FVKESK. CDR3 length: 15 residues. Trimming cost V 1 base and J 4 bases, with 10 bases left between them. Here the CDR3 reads CASSQVSGPTGELFF. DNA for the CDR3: TGTGCCAGCAGCCAAGTTAGCGGCCCCACCGGGGAGCTGTTTTTT.

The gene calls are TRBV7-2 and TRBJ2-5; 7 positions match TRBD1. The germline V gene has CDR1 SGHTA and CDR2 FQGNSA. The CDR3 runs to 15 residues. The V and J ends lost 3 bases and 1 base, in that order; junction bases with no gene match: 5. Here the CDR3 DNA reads TGTGCCAGCAGCTTGGCAGGGGGACGCCAAGAGACCCAGTACTTC. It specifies CASSLAGGRQETQYF.

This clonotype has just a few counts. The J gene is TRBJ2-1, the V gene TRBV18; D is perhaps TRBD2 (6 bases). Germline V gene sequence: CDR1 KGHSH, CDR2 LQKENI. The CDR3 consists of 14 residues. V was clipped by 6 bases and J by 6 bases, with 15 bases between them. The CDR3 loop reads CASSPNPSVNEQFF. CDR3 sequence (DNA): TGTGCCAGCTCCCCAAACCCTAGCGTCAATGAGCAGTTCTTC.

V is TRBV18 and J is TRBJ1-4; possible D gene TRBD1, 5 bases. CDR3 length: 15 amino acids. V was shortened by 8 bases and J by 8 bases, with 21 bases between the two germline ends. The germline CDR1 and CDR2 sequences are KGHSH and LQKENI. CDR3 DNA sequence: TGTGCCAGCCGGGGCATCAGGGACCAAAGCGAAAAACTGTTTTTT. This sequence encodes CASRGIRDQSEKLFF.

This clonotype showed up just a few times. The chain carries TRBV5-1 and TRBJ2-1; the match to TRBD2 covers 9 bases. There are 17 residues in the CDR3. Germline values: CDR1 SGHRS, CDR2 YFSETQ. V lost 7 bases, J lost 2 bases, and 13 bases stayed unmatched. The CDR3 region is CASDSEGASGTYNEQFF. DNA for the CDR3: TGCGCCAGCGATTCGGAGGGGGCTAGCGGGACCTACAATGAGCAGTTCTTC. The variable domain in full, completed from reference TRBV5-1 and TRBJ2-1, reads KAGVTQTPRYLIKTRGQQVTLSCSPISGHRSVSWYQQTPGQGLQFLFEYFSETQRNKGNFPGRFSGRQFSNSRSEMNVSTLELGDSALYLCASDSEGASGTYNEQFFGPGTRLTVL.

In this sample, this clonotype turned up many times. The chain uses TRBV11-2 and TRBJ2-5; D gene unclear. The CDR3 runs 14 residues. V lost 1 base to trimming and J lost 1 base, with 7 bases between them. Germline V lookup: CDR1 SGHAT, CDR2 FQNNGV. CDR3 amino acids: CASSLAQLQETQYF. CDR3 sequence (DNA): TGTGCCAGCAGCTTAGCACAGCTCCAAGAGACCCAGTACTTC.

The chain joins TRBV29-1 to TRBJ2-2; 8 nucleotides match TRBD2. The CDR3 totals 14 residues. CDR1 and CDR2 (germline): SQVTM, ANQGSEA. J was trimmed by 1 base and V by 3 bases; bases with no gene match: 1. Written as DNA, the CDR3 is TGCAGCGTTGACCGGGGGGGGAACACCGGGGAGCTGTTTTTT. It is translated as CSVDRGGNTGELFF.

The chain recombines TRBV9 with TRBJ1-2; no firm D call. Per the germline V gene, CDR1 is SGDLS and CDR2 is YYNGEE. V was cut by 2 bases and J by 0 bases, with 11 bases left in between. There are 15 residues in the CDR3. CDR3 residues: CASSVDQTSNYGYTF. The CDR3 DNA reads TGTGCCAGCAGCGTCGACCAAACCTCTAACTATGGCTACACCTTC.

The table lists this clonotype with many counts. The CDR3 spells CASSLGGPLAGTYEQYF. The DNA for the CDR3 is TGCGCCAGCAGCTTGGGAGGGCCCTTAGCGGGCACCTACGAGCAGTACTTC. The chain couples TRBV5-1 to TRBJ2-7; 7 bases agree with TRBD2. V was clipped by 0 bases and J by 2 bases; unmatched bases: 11. CDR1 and CDR2 from the germline V gene are SGHRS and YFSETQ. The CDR3 is 17 residues long.

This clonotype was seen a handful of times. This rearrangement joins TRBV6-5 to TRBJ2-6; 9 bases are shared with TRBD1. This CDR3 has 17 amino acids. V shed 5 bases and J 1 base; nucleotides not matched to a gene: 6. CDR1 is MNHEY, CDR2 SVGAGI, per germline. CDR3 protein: CASSPWTGVSGANVLTF. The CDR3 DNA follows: TGTGCCAGCAGTCCCTGGACAGGGGTATCTGGGGCCAACGTCCTGACTTTC.

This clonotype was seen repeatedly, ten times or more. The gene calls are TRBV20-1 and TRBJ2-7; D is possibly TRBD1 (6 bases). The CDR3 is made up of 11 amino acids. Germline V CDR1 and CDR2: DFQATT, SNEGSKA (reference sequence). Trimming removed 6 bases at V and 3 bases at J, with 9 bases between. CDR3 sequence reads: CSAGQFYEQYF. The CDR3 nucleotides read TGCAGTGCCGGACAGTTCTACGAGCAGTACTTC.

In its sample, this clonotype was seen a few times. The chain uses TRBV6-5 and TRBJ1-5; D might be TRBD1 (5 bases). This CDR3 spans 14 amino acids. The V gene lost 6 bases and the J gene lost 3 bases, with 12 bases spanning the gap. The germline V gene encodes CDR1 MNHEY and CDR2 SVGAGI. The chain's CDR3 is CASSHDSVNQPQHF. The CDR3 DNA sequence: TGTGCCAGCAGCCATGACAGTGTCAATCAGCCCCAGCATTTT.

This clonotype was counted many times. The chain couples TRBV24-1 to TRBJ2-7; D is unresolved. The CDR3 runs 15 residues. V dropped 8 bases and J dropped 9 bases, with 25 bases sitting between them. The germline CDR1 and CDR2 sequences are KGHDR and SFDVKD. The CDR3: CATIKNGLGNLGQYF. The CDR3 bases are TGTGCCACCATCAAAAACGGCTTGGGAAACTTAGGGCAGTACTTC.

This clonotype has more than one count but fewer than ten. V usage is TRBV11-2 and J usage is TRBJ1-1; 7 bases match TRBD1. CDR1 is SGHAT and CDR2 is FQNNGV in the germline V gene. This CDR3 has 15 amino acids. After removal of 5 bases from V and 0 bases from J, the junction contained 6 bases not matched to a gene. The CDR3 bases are TGTGCCAGCAGCGGCGCCGGGACAGTGAACACTGAAGCTTTCTTT. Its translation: CASSGAGTVNTEAFF.

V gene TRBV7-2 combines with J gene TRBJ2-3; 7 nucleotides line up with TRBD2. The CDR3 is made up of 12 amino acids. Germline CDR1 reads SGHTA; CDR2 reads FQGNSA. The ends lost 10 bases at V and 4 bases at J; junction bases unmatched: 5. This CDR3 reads CAIPGLPDTQYF. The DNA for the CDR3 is TGTGCCATTCCGGGACTACCAGATACGCAGTATTTT.

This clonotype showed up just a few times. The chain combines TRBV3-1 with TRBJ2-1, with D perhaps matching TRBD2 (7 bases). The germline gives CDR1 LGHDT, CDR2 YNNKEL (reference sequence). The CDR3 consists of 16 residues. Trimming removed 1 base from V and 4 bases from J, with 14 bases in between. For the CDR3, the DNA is TGTGCCAGCAGCCAAGCTAAGGGGGGAGGGTACAATGAGCAGTTCTTC. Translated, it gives CASSQAKGGGYNEQFF.

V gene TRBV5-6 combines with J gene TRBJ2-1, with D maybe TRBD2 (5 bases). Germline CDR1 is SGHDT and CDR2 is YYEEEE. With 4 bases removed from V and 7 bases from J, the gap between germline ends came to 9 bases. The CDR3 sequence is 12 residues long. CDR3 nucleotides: TGTGCCAGCAGCACACTAGGGAATGAGCAGTTCTTC. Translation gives CASSTLGNEQFF.

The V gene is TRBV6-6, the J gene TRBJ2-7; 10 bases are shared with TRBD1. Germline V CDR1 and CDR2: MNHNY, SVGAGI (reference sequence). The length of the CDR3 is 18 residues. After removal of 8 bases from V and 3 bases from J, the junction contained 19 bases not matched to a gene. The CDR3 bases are TGTGCCAGCTCTGGCTGGGACAGGGGAGGCCCGACAAACTACGAGCAGTACTTC. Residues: CASSGWDRGGPTNYEQYF.

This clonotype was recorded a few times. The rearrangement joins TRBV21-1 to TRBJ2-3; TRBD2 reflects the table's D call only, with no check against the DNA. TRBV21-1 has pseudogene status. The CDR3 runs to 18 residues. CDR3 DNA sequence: TGTGCCAGCAGCAAGTTTCTCGCACTAGCGGGAGTACCAGATACGCAGTATTTT. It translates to CASSKFLALAGVPDTQYF.

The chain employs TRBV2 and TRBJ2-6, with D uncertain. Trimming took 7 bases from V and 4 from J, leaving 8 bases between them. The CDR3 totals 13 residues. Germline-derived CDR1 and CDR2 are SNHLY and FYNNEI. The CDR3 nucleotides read TGTGCCAGCACCTCGACAGGGGCCAACGTCCTGACTTTC. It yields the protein CASTSTGANVLTF.